These 14 T cell receptor beta chains originate from one sample sequenced in a study of blood T cell repertoires in COVID-19. TCRdb keeps only in-frame clones here, not all; method: immunoSEQ multiplex PCR. The repertoire holds about 12,000 clones, with just over 70% as singletons. The specimen was peripheral blood. These receptors were obtained from a man between 60 and 75 years old with COVID-19, enrolled during active disease.

The J gene is TRBJ2-3, the V gene TRBV18; D may be TRBD2 (6 bases). Trimming pared 3 bases from V and 5 bases from J, leaving 12 bases between. This CDR3 spans 14 amino acids. CDR1 is KGHSH, CDR2 LQKENI, per germline. In nucleotides, the CDR3 is TGTGCCAGCTCACCCCGACTAGAGTTAGATACGCAGTATTTT. It specifies CASSPRLELDTQYF.

This clone was seen a few times. The chain combines TRBV2 with TRBJ2-1, with 11 nucleotides matching TRBD2. J gave up 10 bases and V 1 base, and 9 bases lay outside the gene matches. The CDR3 is made up of 16 amino acids. CDR1 is SNHLY and CDR2 is FYNNEI in the germline V gene. DNA of the CDR3: TGTGCCAGCAGTGAAGGTTTAGCGGGAGGGCCAGGGGAGCAGTTCTTC. Residues: CASSEGLAGGPGEQFF.

The chain is built from TRBV7-9 and TRBJ1-3; perhaps TRBD1 as D (5 bases). Germline CDR1 and CDR2: SEHNR and FQNEAQ (reference sequence). There are 14 residues in the CDR3. The V and J ends lost 6 bases and 2 bases respectively, with 11 bases between them. CDR3 protein: CASRPRDAGNTIYF. In DNA form, the CDR3 reads TGTGCCAGCAGACCGCGGGACGCTGGAAACACCATATATTTT.

The rearrangement joins TRBV27 to TRBJ1-1, with 7 bases identical to TRBD1. V shed 5 bases and J 10 bases; nucleotides not matched to a gene: 19. Germline CDR1 reads MNHEY; CDR2 reads SMNVEV (reference sequence). The CDR3 has 16 amino acids. CDR3: CASSPWTGPPDPRAFF. The CDR3 nucleotides read TGTGCCAGCAGTCCTTGGACAGGTCCCCCCGATCCGAGAGCTTTCTTT.

The rearrangement uses TRBV27 and TRBJ2-1; 8 nucleotides agree with TRBD2. CDR3 length: 17 amino acids. Germline CDR1 and CDR2: MNHEY and SMNVEV (reference sequence). The junction had 17 bases not matched to a gene; V was cut back by 8 bases and J by 5 bases. For the CDR3, the DNA is TGTGCCAGCGGGAAATTCGGGGGGGGACCCTATGACAATGAGCAGTTCTTC. Its protein is CASGKFGGGPYDNEQFF.

This clone ranks as medium-sized. V gene TRBV4-1 combines with J gene TRBJ2-1, with 10 bases fitting TRBD2. V lost 4 bases, J lost 12 bases, and 18 bases stayed unmatched. CDR1 is MGHRA, CDR2 YSYEKL, per germline. The CDR3 length is 17 residues. The CDR3 DNA follows: TGCGCCAGCAGCCTTACATCAGAGACTAGCGGGCCGTTAGGGCAGTTCTTC. Translated: CASSLTSETSGPLGQFF.

The V call is TRBV7-9, the J call TRBJ2-7; 7 nucleotides align to TRBD2. CDR3 size: 15 residues. J lost 2 bases, V lost 3 bases, and 7 bases had no gene match. The V gene's germline CDR1 is SEHNR and CDR2 FQNEAQ (reference sequence). CDR3 nucleotide sequence: TGTGCCAGCAGCTTTACTAGCGCCGGGGCCTACGAGCAGTACGTC. The encoded protein is CASSFTSAGAYEQYV.

The CDR3 coding sequence is TGTGCCAGCAGCTTGGGACTAGCGGGATTCGAGGAGACCCAGTACTTC. Translating it yields CASSLGLAGFEETQYF. The rearrangement uses TRBV5-5 and TRBJ2-5; TRBD2 aligns across 11 bases. Germline-derived CDR1 and CDR2 are SGHKS and YYEKEE (reference sequence). The CDR3 extends over 16 amino acids. V lost 0 bases and J lost 5; bases outside the gene matches: 6.

The chain employs TRBV6-2 or TRBV6-3 and TRBJ1-4; TRBD1 matches at 9 bases. Germline V gene data show CDR1 as MNHEY and CDR2 as SVGEGT. J gave up 8 bases and V 4 bases, and 2 bases lay outside the gene matches. This CDR3 is built from 13 residues. Written as DNA, the CDR3 is TGTGCCAGCAGTTGGACAGGGGAAGAAAAACTGTTTTTT. Translating gives CASSWTGEEKLFF.

In the case of this clone: One junction end disagrees with the germline gene, perhaps due to a read error. Other DNA variants within this sample encode the same CDR3. The CDR3: CASSFIAGANNEQFF. The CDR3 DNA reads as TGCGCCAGCAGCTTTATAGCGGGGGCAAACAATGAACAGTTCTTC. The chain has TRBV5-1 and TRBJ2-1; 9 positions match TRBD2. The V gene's germline CDR1 is SGHRS and CDR2 YFSETQ. The CDR3 length is 15 residues.

The chain uses TRBV7-8 and TRBJ2-2; no reliable D call. V lost 3 bases to trimming and J lost 8 bases, with 10 bases between them. The CDR3 totals 13 residues. CDR1 is SGHVS, CDR2 FQNEAQ, per germline. CDR3 sequence reads: CASSFIGAGELFF. CDR3 sequence (DNA): TGTGCCAGCAGCTTTATAGGAGCAGGGGAGCTGTTTTTT.

As DNA, the CDR3 is TGTGCCACCAGTGAAGACAGGGGGAGGGAGACCCAGTACTTC. Its translation: CATSEDRGRETQYF. The rearrangement links TRBV24-1 to TRBJ2-5; TRBD1 aligns across 9 bases. V was pared by 4 bases and J by 5 bases, with 4 bases of the junction left unmatched. Per the germline V gene, CDR1 is KGHDR and CDR2 is SFDVKD. The CDR3 spans 14 residues.

The rearrangement links TRBV19 to TRBJ1-4, with D tentatively TRBD1 (6 bases). V lost 4 bases and J lost 5, with 14 bases in between. CDR1 LNHDA and CDR2 SQIVND come from the germline V gene (reference sequence). This CDR3 contains 15 residues. The CDR3, as DNA: TGTGCCAGTAGTACTCAGACAGGCTACAATGAAAAACTGTTTTTT. This sequence encodes CASSTQTGYNEKLFF.

The V call is TRBV2, the J call TRBJ2-1, with 11 nucleotides matching TRBD2. This CDR3 is built from 18 residues. Germline loops: CDR1 SNHLY, CDR2 FYNNEI. J was trimmed by 7 bases and V by 6 bases; bases with no gene match: 17. The CDR3 spells CASSSFPTLAGAANEQFF. The CDR3 DNA reads TGTGCCAGCAGCAGTTTCCCGACACTAGCGGGAGCAGCTAATGAGCAGTTCTTC.